The rows below give T cell receptor beta chains drawn from one sample of a study of control samples from healthy donors and cancer patients. Clones were sequenced by immunoSEQ multiplex PCR, and TCRdb holds only the in-frame ones, with some missing. In the table there are 75,000 to 90,000 clones, about nine tenths of which are singletons. Input material: blood. The origin of the receptors is a man aged 50 to 60 in good health. Each CDR3 is given with its conserved first and last residue. D genes are given only for firm matches. Expanded clones get a size class; other rows say once, few or many, or leave the size out.

size: -
length: 13
V: TRBV27
D: -
J: TRBJ2-2
CDR3: CASSLLGPGELFF
DNA: TGTGCCAGCAGTTTGTTGGGCCCCGGGGAGCTGTTTTTT

size: -
length: 14
V: TRBV18
D: TRBD1
J: TRBJ2-1
CDR3: CASSPRDRGLEQFF
DNA: TGTGCCAGCTCACCACGGGACAGGGGGCTTGAGCAGTTCTTC

size: -
length: 12
V: TRBV23-1
D: -
J: TRBJ1-2
CDR3: CASVPPGPGYTF
DNA: TGCGCCAGCGTCCCGCCAGGGCCTGGCTACACCTTC

size: once
length: 18
V: TRBV4-1
D: -
J: TRBJ2-2
CDR3: CASSATNIGTDVTGELFF
DNA: TGCGCCAGCAGCGCAACCAACATCGGGACGGATGTCACCGGGGAGCTGTTTTTT

size: -
length: 14
V: TRBV19
D: -
J: TRBJ1-1
CDR3: CASSVAQGRTEAFF
DNA: TGTGCCAGTAGTGTAGCTCAGGGCCGGACTGAAGCTTTCTTT

size: -
length: 15
V: TRBV28
D: -
J: TRBJ2-1
CDR3: CASSLSQGGSNGQFF
DNA: TGTGCCAGCAGTTTAAGCCAGGGCGGGTCAAACGGGCAGTTCTTC

size: -
length: 13
V: TRBV2
D: -
J: TRBJ1-1
CDR3: CASSTEMNTEAFF
DNA: TGTGCCAGCAGTACGGAGATGAACACTGAAGCTTTCTTT

size: -
length: 12
V: TRBV6-5
D: -
J: TRBJ2-7
CDR3: CARGAGTYEQYF
DNA: TGTGCCAGGGGCGCAGGGACCTACGAGCAGTACTTC

size: -
length: 16
V: TRBV19
D: TRBD2
J: TRBJ2-1
CDR3: CASGIEAGTSADEQFF
DNA: TGTGCCAGTGGCATTGAGGCCGGGACTAGCGCGGATGAGCAGTTCTTC

size: -
length: 15
V: TRBV7-9
D: -
J: TRBJ1-1
CDR3: CASSLGRGHLPEAFF
DNA: TGTGCCAGCAGCTTAGGTCGGGGCCACCTCCCTGAAGCTTTCTTT

size: once
length: 15
V: TRBV19
D: TRBD1
J: TRBJ2-7
CDR3: CASSRQPGQGYEQYF
DNA: TGTGCCAGTAGTAGACAGCCGGGACAGGGCTACGAGCAGTACTTC

size: -
length: 14
V: TRBV19
D: -
J: TRBJ1-6
CDR3: CASSITQGNSPLHF
DNA: TGTGCCAGTAGTATAACTCAGGGAAACTCACCCCTCCACTTT

size: once
length: 14
V: TRBV5-1
D: TRBD1
J: TRBJ2-5
CDR3: CASSLGQGADRQYF
DNA: TGCGCCAGCAGTTTGGGGCAGGGGGCCGATAGGCAGTACTTC

size: -
length: 15
V: TRBV5-1
D: -
J: TRBJ2-5
CDR3: CASSRAPGVGETQYF
DNA: TGCGCCAGCAGCCGGGCTCCGGGGGTTGGGGAGACCCAGTACTTC

size: -
length: 14
V: TRBV2
D: -
J: TRBJ1-5
CDR3: CASSVRRINQPQHF
DNA: TGTGCCAGCAGTGTTAGGCGGATCAATCAGCCCCAGCATTTT

size: once
length: 17
V: TRBV24-1
D: -
J: TRBJ1-3
CDR3: CATSDFRRVFTGNTIYF
DNA: TGTGCCACCAGTGATTTTCGCAGGGTTTTCACCGGAAACACCATATATTTT

size: -
length: 16
V: TRBV7-9
D: TRBD1
J: TRBJ1-4
CDR3: CASSLGTGSVNEKLFF
DNA: TGTGCCAGCAGCTTGGGGACAGGGTCAGTTAATGAAAAACTGTTTTTT

size: -
length: 14
V: TRBV3-1/TRBV3-2
D: -
J: TRBJ2-3
CDR3: CASSKGGSTDTQYF
DNA: TGTGCCAGCAGCAAGGGGGGTAGCACAGATACGCAGTATTTT

size: -
length: 19
V: TRBV19
D: -
J: TRBJ1-5
CDR3: CASSIDHNSGRGSNQPQHF
DNA: TGTGCCAGTAGTATAGATCACAATTCCGGCAGGGGAAGCAATCAGCCCCAGCATTTT

size: -
length: 14
V: TRBV7-2
D: -
J: TRBJ2-7
CDR3: CASSFTGIAYEQYF
DNA: TGTGCCAGCAGCTTCACAGGGATAGCCTACGAGCAGTACTTC

size: -
length: 15
V: TRBV9
D: TRBD1
J: TRBJ2-7
CDR3: CASSPRDRITYEQYF
DNA: TGTGCCAGCAGCCCCCGGGACAGGATTACCTACGAGCAGTACTTC

size: -
length: 17
V: TRBV5-6
D: -
J: TRBJ1-6
CDR3: CASSFPAGPSYNSPLHF
DNA: TGTGCCAGCAGCTTCCCAGCAGGCCCCTCCTATAATTCACCCCTCCACTTT

size: few
length: 15
V: TRBV5-1
D: TRBD1
J: TRBJ1-2
CDR3: CASSLGYQGVYGYTF
DNA: TGCGCCAGCAGCTTGGGGTACCAGGGGGTGTATGGCTACACCTTC

size: -
length: 13
V: TRBV7-9
D: -
J: TRBJ1-2
CDR3: CASSLGGDYGYTF
DNA: TGTGCCAGCAGCTTAGGAGGGGACTATGGCTACACCTTC

size: -
length: 18
V: TRBV6-1
D: -
J: TRBJ2-3
CDR3: CASSEAVSGSYSTDTQYF
DNA: TGTGCCAGCAGTGAAGCAGTTAGCGGTTCCTATAGCACAGATACGCAGTATTTT

size: -
length: 12
V: TRBV6-4
D: -
J: TRBJ2-3
CDR3: CASSDNGGKQYF
DNA: TGTGCCAGCAGTGACAACGGGGGTAAGCAGTATTTT

size: -
length: 14
V: TRBV5-6
D: -
J: TRBJ2-2
CDR3: CASSWGVWAGELFF
DNA: TGTGCCAGCAGCTGGGGGGTTTGGGCCGGGGAGCTGTTTTTT

size: -
length: 13
V: TRBV28
D: -
J: TRBJ1-1
CDR3: CASSQGPNTEAFF
DNA: TGTGCCAGCAGTCAAGGACCTAACACTGAAGCTTTCTTT

size: few
length: 14
V: TRBV5-1
D: TRBD2
J: TRBJ2-1
CDR3: CASSRRERGGVQFF
DNA: TGCGCCAGCAGCCGCCGGGAGCGGGGGGGCGTGCAGTTCTTC

size: -
length: 11
V: TRBV9
D: -
J: TRBJ2-1
CDR3: CASSDNNEQFF
DNA: TGTGCCAGCAGCGATAACAATGAGCAGTTCTTC

size: -
length: 11
V: TRBV7-9
D: -
J: TRBJ1-1
CDR3: CASSPSREAFF
DNA: TGTGCCAGCAGCCCTAGTCGGGAAGCTTTCTTT